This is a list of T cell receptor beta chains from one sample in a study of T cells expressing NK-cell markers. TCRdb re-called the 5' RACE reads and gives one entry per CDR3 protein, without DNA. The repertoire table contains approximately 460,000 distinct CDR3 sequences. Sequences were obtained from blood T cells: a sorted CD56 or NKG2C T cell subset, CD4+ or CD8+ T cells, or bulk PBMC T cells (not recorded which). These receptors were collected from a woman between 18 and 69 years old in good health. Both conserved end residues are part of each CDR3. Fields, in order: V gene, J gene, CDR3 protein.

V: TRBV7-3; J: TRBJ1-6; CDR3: CASSRDSNNSPLHF
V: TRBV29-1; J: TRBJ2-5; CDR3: CSVGLTGKETQYF
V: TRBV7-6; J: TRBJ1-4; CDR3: CASSLGQSTEKLFF
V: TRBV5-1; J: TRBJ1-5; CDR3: CASSLIPGTGQPQHF
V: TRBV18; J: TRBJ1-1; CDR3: CASSGSLNTEAFF
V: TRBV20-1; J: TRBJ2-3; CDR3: CSASTRRGGADTQYF
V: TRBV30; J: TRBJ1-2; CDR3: CAWSPGTAHNYGYTF
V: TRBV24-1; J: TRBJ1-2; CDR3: CATSDSDTRGYTF
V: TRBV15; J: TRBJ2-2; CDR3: CATSRDRRMGLNTGELFF
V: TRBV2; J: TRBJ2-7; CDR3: CASSVERDGYEQYF
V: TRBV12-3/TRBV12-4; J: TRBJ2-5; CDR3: CASSQSPLAIETQYF
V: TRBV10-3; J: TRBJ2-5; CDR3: CAISGGSDLAGVNQETQYF
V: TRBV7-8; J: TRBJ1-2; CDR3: CASSLVRGVYGYTF
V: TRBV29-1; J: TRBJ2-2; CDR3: CSVRQGPLANTGELFF
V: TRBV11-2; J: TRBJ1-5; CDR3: CASSLGGERVAPYNQPQHF
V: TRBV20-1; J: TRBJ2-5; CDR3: CSAREGVSNLGETQYF
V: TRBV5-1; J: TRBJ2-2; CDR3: CASSPWTENTGELFF
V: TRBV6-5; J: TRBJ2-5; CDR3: CASSYVHRDETQYF
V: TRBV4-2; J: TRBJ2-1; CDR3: CASSPGTSGFNEQFF
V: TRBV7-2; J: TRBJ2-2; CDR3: CASSPRAGLTGELFF
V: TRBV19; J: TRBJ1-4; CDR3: CASSMGPKPNEKLFF
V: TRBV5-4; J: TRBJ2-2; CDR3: CASSFITGELFF
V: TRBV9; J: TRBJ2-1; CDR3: CASSDPSRTSGVNEQFF